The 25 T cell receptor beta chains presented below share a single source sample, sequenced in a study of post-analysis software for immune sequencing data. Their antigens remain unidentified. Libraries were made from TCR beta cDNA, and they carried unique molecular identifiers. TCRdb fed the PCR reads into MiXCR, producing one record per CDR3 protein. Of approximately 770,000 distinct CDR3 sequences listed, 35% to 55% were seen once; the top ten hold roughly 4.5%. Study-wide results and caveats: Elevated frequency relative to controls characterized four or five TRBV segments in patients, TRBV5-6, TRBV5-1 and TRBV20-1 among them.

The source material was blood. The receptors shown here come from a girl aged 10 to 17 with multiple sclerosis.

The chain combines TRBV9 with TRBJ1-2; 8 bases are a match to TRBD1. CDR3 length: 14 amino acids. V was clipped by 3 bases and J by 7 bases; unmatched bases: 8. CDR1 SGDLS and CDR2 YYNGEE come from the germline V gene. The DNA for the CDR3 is TGTGCCAGCAGCGCGCTGACAGGGGACTGTGGCTACACCTTC. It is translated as CASSALTGDCGYTF.

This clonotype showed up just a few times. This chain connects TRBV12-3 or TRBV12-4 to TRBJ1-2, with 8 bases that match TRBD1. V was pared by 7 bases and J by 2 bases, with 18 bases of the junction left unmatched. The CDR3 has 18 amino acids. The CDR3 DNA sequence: TGTGCCAGCACCCTTAATCGGAGGACAGGGCCAGGGAACTATGGCTACACCTTC. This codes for CASTLNRRTGPGNYGYTF.

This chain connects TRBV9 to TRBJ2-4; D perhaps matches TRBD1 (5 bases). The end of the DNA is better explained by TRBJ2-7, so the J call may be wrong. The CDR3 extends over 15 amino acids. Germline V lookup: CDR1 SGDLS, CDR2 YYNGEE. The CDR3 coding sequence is TGTGCCAGCAGCGTAGGTCCCTTAGGGGTCTACGAGCAGTACTTC. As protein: CASSVGPLGVYEQYF.

CDR3 region: CATSDSGTDYNQPQHF. The CDR3 DNA reads as TGTGCCACCAGTGATTCCGGGACAGACTATAATCAGCCCCAGCATTTT. This chain links TRBV24-1 with TRBJ1-5; TRBD1 matches 7 bases. CDR3 length: 16 residues. V was pared by 2 bases and J by 4 bases, with 7 bases of the junction left unmatched. The V gene's germline CDR1 is KGHDR and CDR2 SFDVKD.

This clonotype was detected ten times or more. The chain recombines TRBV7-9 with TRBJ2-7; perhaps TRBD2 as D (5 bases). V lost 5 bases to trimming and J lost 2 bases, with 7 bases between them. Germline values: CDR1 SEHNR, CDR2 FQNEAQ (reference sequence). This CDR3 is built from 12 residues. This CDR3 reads CASSPGTYEQYF. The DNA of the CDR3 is TGTGCCAGCAGCCCCGGGACCTACGAGCAGTACTTC. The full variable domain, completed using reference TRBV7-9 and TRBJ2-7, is DTGVSQNPRHKITKRGQNVTFRCDPISEHNRLYWYRQTLGQGPEFLTYFQNEAQLEKSRLLSDRFSAERPKGSFSTLEIQRTEQGDSAMYLCASSPGTYEQYFGPGTRLTVT.

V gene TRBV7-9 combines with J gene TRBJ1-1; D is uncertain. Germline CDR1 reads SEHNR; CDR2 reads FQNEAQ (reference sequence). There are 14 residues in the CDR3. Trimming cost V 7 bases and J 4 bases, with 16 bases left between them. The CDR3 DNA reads TGTGCCAGCACTTCCCTCGCATGGGGCACTGAAGCTTTCTTT. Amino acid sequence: CASTSLAWGTEAFF.

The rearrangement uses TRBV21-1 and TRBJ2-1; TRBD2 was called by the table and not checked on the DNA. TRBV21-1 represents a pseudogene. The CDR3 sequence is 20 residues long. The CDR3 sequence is CASSPRMVRGKESSYNEQFF. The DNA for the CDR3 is TGTGCCAGCAGCCCCCGCATGGTACGGGGTAAGGAGAGCTCCTACAATGAGCAGTTCTTC.

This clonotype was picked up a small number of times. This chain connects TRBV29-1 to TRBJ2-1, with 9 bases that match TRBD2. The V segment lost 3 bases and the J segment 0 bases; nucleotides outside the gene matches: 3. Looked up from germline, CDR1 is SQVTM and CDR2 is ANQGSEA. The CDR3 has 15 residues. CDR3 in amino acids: CSVDNSGSSYNEQFF. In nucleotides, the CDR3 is TGCAGCGTTGATAATAGCGGGAGCTCCTACAATGAGCAGTTCTTC.

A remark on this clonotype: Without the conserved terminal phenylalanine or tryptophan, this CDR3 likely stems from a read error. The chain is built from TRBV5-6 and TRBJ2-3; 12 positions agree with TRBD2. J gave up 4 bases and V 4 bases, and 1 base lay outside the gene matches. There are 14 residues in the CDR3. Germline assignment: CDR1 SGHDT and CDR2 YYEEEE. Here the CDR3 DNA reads TGTGCCAGCAGCCGACTAGCGGGGGCAGATACGCAGTATGTT. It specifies CASSRLAGADTQYV.

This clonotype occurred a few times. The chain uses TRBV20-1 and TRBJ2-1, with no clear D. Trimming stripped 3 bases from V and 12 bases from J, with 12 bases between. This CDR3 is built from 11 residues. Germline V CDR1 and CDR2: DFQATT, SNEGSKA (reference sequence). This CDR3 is CSASLVKGQFF. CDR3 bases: TGCAGTGCTAGTTTGGTCAAAGGGCAGTTCTTC.

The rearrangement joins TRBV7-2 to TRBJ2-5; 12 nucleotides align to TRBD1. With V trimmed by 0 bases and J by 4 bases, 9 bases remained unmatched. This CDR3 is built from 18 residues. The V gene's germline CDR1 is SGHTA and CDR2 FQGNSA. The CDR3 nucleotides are TGTGCCAGCAGCTTAGCAGGAGTCTGGGGACAGGGGGCAGAGACCCAGTACTTC. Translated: CASSLAGVWGQGAETQYF.

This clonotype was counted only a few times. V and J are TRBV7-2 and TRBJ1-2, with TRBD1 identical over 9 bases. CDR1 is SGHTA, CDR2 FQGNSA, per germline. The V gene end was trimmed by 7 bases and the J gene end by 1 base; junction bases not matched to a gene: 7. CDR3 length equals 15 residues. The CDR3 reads CASTPDRGRNYGYTF. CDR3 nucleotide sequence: TGTGCCAGCACACCGGACAGGGGTCGTAACTATGGCTACACCTTC.

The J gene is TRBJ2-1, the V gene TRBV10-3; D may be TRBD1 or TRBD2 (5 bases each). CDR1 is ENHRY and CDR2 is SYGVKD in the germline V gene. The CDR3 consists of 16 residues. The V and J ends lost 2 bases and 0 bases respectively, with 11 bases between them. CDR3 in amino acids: CAISEGDLISYNEQFF. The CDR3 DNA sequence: TGTGCCATCAGTGAGGGGGACCTGATCTCCTACAATGAGCAGTTCTTC.

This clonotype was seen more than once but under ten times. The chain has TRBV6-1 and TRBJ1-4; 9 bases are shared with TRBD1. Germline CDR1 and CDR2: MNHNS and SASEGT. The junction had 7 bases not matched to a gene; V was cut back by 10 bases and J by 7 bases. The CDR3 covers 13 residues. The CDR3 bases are TGTGCCACCAGGACAGGGGTTCGTGAAAAACTGTTTTTT. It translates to CATRTGVREKLFF.

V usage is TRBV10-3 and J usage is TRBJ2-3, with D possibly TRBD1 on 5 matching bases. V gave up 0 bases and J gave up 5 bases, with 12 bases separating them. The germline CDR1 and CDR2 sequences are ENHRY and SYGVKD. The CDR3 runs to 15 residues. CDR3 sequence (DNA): TGTGCCATCAGTGAGTCGCGCCAGGGAATAGATACGCAGTATTTT. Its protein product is CAISESRQGIDTQYF.

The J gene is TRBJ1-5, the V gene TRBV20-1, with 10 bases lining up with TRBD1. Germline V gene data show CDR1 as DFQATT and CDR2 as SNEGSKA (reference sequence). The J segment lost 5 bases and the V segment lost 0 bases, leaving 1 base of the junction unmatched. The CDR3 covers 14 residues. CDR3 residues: CSARDGTGDQPQHF. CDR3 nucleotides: TGCAGTGCTAGAGATGGGACAGGGGATCAGCCCCAGCATTTT.

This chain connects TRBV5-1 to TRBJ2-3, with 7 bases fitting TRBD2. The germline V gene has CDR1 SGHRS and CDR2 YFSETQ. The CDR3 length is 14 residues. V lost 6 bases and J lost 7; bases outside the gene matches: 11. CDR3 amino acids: CASKASGSGNTQYF. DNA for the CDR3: TGCGCCAGCAAGGCTAGCGGCTCGGGAAATACGCAGTATTTT.

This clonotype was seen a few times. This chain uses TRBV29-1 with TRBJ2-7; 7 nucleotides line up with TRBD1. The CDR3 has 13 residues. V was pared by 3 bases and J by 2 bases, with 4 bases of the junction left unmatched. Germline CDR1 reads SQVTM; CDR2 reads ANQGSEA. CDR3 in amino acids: CSVETGITYEQYF. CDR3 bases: TGCAGCGTTGAGACAGGGATCACCTACGAGCAGTACTTC.

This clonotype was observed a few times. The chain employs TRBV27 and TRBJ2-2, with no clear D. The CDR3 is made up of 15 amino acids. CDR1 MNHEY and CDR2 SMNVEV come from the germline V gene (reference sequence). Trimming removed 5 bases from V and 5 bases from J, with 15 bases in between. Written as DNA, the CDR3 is TGTGCCAGCAGTCTCACTCCAGGCGCTACCGGGGAGCTGTTTTTT. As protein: CASSLTPGATGELFF.

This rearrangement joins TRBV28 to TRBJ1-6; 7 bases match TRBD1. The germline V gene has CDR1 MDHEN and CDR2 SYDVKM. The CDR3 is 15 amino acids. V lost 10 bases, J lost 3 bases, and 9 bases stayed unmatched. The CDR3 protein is CATTPGDSYNSPLHF. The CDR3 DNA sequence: TGTGCCACCACGCCGGGGGACAGCTATAATTCACCCCTCCACTTT. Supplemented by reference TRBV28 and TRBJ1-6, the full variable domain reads DVKVTQSSRYLVKRTGEKVFLECVQDMDHENMFWYRQDPGLGLRLIYFSYDVKMKEKGDIPEGYSVSREKKERFSLILESASTNQTSMYLCATTPGDSYNSPLHFGNGTRLTVT.

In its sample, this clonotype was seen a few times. The CDR3 loop reads CASSLGGRANYGYTF. In DNA, the CDR3 is TGTGCCAGCAGCTTGGGCGGCAGGGCTAACTATGGCTACACCTTC. The rearrangement joins TRBV5-5 to TRBJ1-2; weak D call: TRBD1 (5 bases). The CDR3 spans 15 residues. Germline V lookup: CDR1 SGHKS, CDR2 YYEKEE (reference sequence). V lost 0 bases, J lost 0 bases, and 9 bases lay in between.

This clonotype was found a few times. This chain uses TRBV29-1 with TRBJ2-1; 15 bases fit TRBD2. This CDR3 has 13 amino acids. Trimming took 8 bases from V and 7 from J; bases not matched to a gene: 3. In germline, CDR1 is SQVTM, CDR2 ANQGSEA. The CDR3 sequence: CSMGLAGGNEQFF. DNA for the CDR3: TGCAGCATGGGACTAGCGGGAGGTAATGAGCAGTTCTTC.

CDR3: CASSGGPRGTKEEGSSNYGYTF. In DNA, the CDR3 is TGTGCCAGCAGCGGAGGGCCCCGGGGGACAAAAGAGGAGGGATCTTCGAACTATGGCTACACCTTC. The chain links TRBV9 to TRBJ1-2; D possibly corresponds to TRBD1 (6 bases). V lost 3 bases and J 2 bases, leaving 35 bases between the germline ends. Germline CDR1 reads SGDLS; CDR2 reads YYNGEE. The CDR3 extends over 22 amino acids. Full variable domain (missing parts from reference TRBV9 and TRBJ1-2): DSGVTQTPKHLITATGQRVTLRCSPRSGDLSVYWYQQSLDQGLQFLIQYYNGEERAKGNILERFSAQQFPDLHSELNLSSLELGDSALYFCASSGGPRGTKEEGSSNYGYTFGSGTRLTVV.

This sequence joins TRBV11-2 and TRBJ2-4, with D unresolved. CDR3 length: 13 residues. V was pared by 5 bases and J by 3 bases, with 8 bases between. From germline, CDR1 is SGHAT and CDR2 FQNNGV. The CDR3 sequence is CASSLAVKNIQYF. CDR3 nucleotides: TGTGCCAGCAGCCTCGCGGTCAAAAACATTCAGTACTTC.

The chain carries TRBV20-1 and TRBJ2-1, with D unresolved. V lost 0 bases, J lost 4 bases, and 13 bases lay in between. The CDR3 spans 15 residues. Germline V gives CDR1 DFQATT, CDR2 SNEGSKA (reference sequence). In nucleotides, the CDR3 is TGCAGTGCTAGAGAAAGGACCCTAAAATACAATGAGCAGTTCTTC. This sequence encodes CSARERTLKYNEQFF.